This section outlines one T cell receptor beta chain sequence together with its context. Its antigen remains unidentified. The sample's treatment: some 19 received Ad26.COV2.S at low or high dose, single or two shots; about 5 received placebo; per-sample allocation not given. Day 63 after the first injection of vaccine or placebo was the sampling time. TCRdb's table, derived via immunoSEQ multiplex PCR, lists solely in-frame clones and lacks some. This table holds about 350,000 clones, around 89% found once. The entry originates in a study of Ad26.COV2.S vaccination and SARS-CoV-2 variants. About the research overall: Ad26.COV2.S shots went into the muscle once or twice, 56 days apart. Study conclusions and caveats: Across vaccine and placebo recipients, the breadth of non-spike TCRs was similar.

The specimen comprised peripheral blood, sampled in a trial of Ad26.COV2.S vaccine versus placebo. The sequence came from a person aged 18 to 59 who received the Ad26.COV2.S COVID-19 vaccine or a placebo.

The CDR3 loop is CASSNGISSGEQYF. The CDR3 DNA follows: TGTGCCAGCAGTAACGGTATATCCTCGGGTGAGCAGTACTTC. The chain uses TRBV6-5 and TRBJ2-7; no reliable D call. The CDR3 consists of 14 residues. Germline V lookup: CDR1 MNHEY, CDR2 SVGAGI. V was pared by 5 bases and J by 7 bases, with 18 bases between.